This TCR beta chain was identified during a study of cytomegalovirus exposure and HLA in healthy donors. Trimming took off 2 bases at V and 5 bases at J, with 16 bases between the two ends. Per germline, CDR1 SGHDN and CDR2 FVKESK. The CDR3 runs 15 residues. This clone has only a few counts. The study ran its PCR with 60 Vbeta and 13 Jbeta primers. The table came from immunoSEQ multiplex PCR; TCRdb's copy has only in-frame clones and leaves some out. Among 100,000 to 150,000 clones listed, 8% to 11% were seen once. The receptor's source is a woman aged 18 to 35 in good health and CMV-seropositive. The V call is TRBV14, the J call TRBJ2-7; possible D gene TRBD2, 5 bases. Sample: PBMCs. CDR3 sequence reads: CASSQKPGKANEQYF. The CDR3 bases are TGTGCCAGCAGCCAAAAGCCGGGAAAAGCCAACGAGCAGTACTTC.